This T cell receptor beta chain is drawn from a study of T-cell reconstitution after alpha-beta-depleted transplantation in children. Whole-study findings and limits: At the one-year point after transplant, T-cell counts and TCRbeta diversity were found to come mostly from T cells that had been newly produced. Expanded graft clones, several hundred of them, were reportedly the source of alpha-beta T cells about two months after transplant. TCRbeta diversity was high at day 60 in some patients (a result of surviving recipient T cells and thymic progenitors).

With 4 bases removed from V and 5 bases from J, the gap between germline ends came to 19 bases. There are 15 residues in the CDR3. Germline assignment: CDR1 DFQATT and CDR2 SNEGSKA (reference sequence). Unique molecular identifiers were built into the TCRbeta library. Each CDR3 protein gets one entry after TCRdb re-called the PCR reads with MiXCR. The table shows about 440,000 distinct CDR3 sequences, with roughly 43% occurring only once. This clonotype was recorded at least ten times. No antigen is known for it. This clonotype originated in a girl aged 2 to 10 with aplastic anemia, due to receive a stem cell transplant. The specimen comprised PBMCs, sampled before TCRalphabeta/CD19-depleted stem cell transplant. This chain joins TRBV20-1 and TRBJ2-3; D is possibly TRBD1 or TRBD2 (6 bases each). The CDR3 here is CSANPRGAVGDTQYF. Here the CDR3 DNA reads TGCAGTGCTAACCCGAGGGGGGCTGTTGGAGATACGCAGTATTTT.